The present entry profiles one TCR beta chain with its context. This entry belongs to a study of T cells in Graves' hyperthyroidism and ophthalmopathy. The V and J ends lost 1 base and 6 bases, in that order; junction bases with no gene match: 5. Germline V gene lookup returns CDR1 MGHRA and CDR2 YSYEKL. The CDR3 sequence is 14 residues long. Amplified TCR beta CDR3 regions came from RNA transcripts. Researchers ran a first-round RT-PCR on the TCR CDR3 using the HTBI primer set. TCRdb called the multiplex PCR reads again in MiXCR, with one record for every CDR3 protein. The profile shows more than 350,000 distinct CDR3 sequences, about 15% of them singletons.

J is TRBJ1-1 and V is TRBV4-1, with 7 nucleotides matching TRBD1. The sequence came from a woman aged 25 to 39 with Graves' hyperthyroidism. What was sequenced was blood. The CDR3 coding sequence is TGCGCCAGCAGCCAAGCACAGGGGACCCCTGAAGCTTTCTTT. Amino acid sequence: CASSQAQGTPEAFF.